These 29 T cell receptor beta chains were sequenced from one sample in a study of T cells in Graves' hyperthyroidism and ophthalmopathy. Researchers amplified the TCR beta CDR3 regions from RNA transcripts. The HTBI primer set was used in a first-round RT-PCR of the TCR CDR3. TCRdb analysed the multiplex PCR reads with MiXCR anew, one entry per CDR3 protein. Here the sample spans approximately 250,000 distinct CDR3 sequences, roughly a quarter being singletons. The sample comprised blood. Receptors were obtained from a woman between 40 and 50 years old with Graves' ophthalmopathy.

This clonotype was counted ten times or more. The chain's CDR3 is CASSLRGLAGPGELFF. The CDR3 DNA sequence: TGTGCCAGCAGCTTAAGGGGACTAGCGGGCCCCGGGGAGCTGTTTTTT. The V call is TRBV11-2, the J call TRBJ2-2; 12 nucleotides align to TRBD2. J was trimmed by 6 bases and V by 2 bases; bases with no gene match: 4. CDR1 is SGHAT and CDR2 is FQNNGV in the germline V gene. This CDR3 is built from 16 residues.

This clonotype was recorded many times. V and J are TRBV5-1 and TRBJ2-2; D call uncertain. In germline, CDR1 is SGHRS, CDR2 YFSETQ. V lost 0 bases, J lost 4 bases, and 13 bases lay in between. This CDR3 has 16 amino acids. The CDR3 DNA reads as TGCGCCAGCAGCTTGGTTCTCACCATCAGCACCGGGGAGCTGTTTTTT. This sequence encodes CASSLVLTISTGELFF.

This clonotype has a count of ten or more. The chain has TRBV27 and TRBJ2-7; D ambiguous. The ends were cut back, 0 bases at V and 3 bases at J, with 12 bases in the middle. CDR1 and CDR2 from the germline V gene are MNHEY and SMNVEV (reference sequence). The CDR3 runs to 15 residues. The CDR3 DNA sequence: TGTGCCAGCAGTTTATCGTTCGGCTTGGGCTACGAGCAGTACTTC. The encoded protein is CASSLSFGLGYEQYF.

The V gene is TRBV28, the J gene TRBJ2-7; 8 positions match TRBD2. Germline values: CDR1 MDHEN, CDR2 SYDVKM. The V segment lost 6 bases and the J segment 5 bases; nucleotides outside the gene matches: 9. This CDR3 is built from 14 residues. CDR3 sequence: CASSFSGTYDEQYF. Here the CDR3 DNA reads TGTGCCAGCAGCTTTAGCGGGACTTACGACGAGCAGTACTTC.

This clonotype was picked up a small number of times. The chain links TRBV18 to TRBJ1-6, with D possibly being TRBD1 (6 bases). This CDR3 contains 15 residues. V lost 3 bases and J lost 3, with 9 bases in between. The germline CDR1 and CDR2 sequences are KGHSH and LQKENI. CDR3 sequence reads: CASSPTGYYNSPLHF. CDR3 nucleotide sequence: TGTGCCAGCTCACCGACAGGATACTATAATTCACCCCTCCACTTT.

This clonotype has a count of ten or more. The chain combines TRBV28 with TRBJ1-3; D might be TRBD1 (6 bases). This CDR3 region has 13 residues. Germline V lookup: CDR1 MDHEN, CDR2 SYDVKM. V lost 2 bases to trimming and J lost 4 bases, with 6 bases between them. The CDR3 DNA follows: TGTGCCAGCAGTTTAGACAGGGGAAACACCATATATTTT. Translation gives CASSLDRGNTIYF.

This clonotype was seen at least ten times. The chain couples TRBV12-3 or TRBV12-4 to TRBJ2-5; 7 bases align to TRBD1. V lost 5 bases and J lost 5; bases outside the gene matches: 8. The CDR3 has 14 residues. The CDR3 sequence is CASSPSTGLETQYF. CDR3 DNA: TGTGCCAGCAGTCCTTCGACAGGGCTGGAGACCCAGTACTTC.

This clonotype was recorded a few times. This rearrangement joins TRBV12-3 or TRBV12-4 to TRBJ1-1, with TRBD1 matching over 7 bases. The V segment lost 6 bases and the J segment 5 bases; nucleotides outside the gene matches: 9. This CDR3 is 14 amino acids long. This CDR3 is CASRRQGGGTEAFF. CDR3 DNA: TGTGCCAGCAGAAGACAGGGCGGTGGGACTGAAGCTTTCTTT.

This chain joins TRBV11-2 and TRBJ2-7, with 9 bases aligning to TRBD1. V trimming: 6 bases; J trimming: 12 bases; junction bases outside the gene matches: 9. Germline CDR1 and CDR2: SGHAT and FQNNGV. This CDR3 spans 12 amino acids. The CDR3 loop reads CASRTGQGRRYF. The CDR3 region has the DNA TGTGCCAGCAGGACGGGACAGGGCAGGCGGTACTTC.

V gene TRBV11-2 combines with J gene TRBJ2-7; 9 nucleotides agree with TRBD1. CDR3 length: 15 amino acids. Germline V gene sequence: CDR1 SGHAT, CDR2 FQNNGV. The junction had 9 bases not matched to a gene; V was cut back by 2 bases and J by 7 bases. CDR3 bases: TGTGCCAGCAGCTTAACAGGGGGCGCTTTGGGGGAGCAGTACTTC. It is translated as CASSLTGGALGEQYF.

V gene TRBV12-3 or TRBV12-4 combines with J gene TRBJ2-5; 11 nucleotides agree with TRBD1. With V trimmed by 8 bases and J by 5 bases, 7 bases remained unmatched. This CDR3 region has 14 residues. This CDR3 reads CASGRTGGLETQYF. The DNA of the CDR3 is TGTGCCAGCGGACGGACAGGGGGCTTGGAGACCCAGTACTTC.

This clonotype was detected once. This rearrangement joins TRBV18 to TRBJ2-7; 9 bases line up with TRBD2. V trimming: 6 bases; J trimming: 1 base; junction bases outside the gene matches: 7. This CDR3 contains 15 residues. In germline, CDR1 is KGHSH, CDR2 LQKENI. As DNA, the CDR3 is TGTGCCAGCTCCGCCAGCGGGGGGTCTTCCTACGAGCAGTACTTC. This translates into CASSASGGSSYEQYF.

This clonotype was counted ten times or more. The chain has TRBV27 and TRBJ2-2, with D possibly matching TRBD1 (6 bases). Germline assignment: CDR1 MNHEY and CDR2 SMNVEV (reference sequence). There are 15 residues in the CDR3. V was trimmed by 5 bases and J by 1 base, leaving 11 bases between them. CDR3 bases: TGTGCCAGCAGTCCACCGGGACAGAACACCGGGGAGCTGTTTTTT. Amino acid sequence: CASSPPGQNTGELFF.

Many counts were recorded for this clonotype. This rearrangement joins TRBV7-9 to TRBJ1-1; D perhaps matches TRBD1 (5 bases). Trimming cost V 2 bases and J 6 bases, with 10 bases left between them. CDR3 length equals 13 residues. The germline V gene has CDR1 SEHNR and CDR2 FQNEAQ (reference sequence). CDR3 bases: TGTGCCAGCAGCTTATTGGGGGTGGCTGAAGCTTTCTTT. Amino acids: CASSLLGVAEAFF.

This rearrangement joins TRBV6-1 to TRBJ2-5, with D perhaps TRBD2 (6 bases). V lost 0 bases and J 2 bases, leaving 10 bases between the germline ends. Germline assignment: CDR1 MNHNS and CDR2 SASEGT. This CDR3 comprises 15 residues. The CDR3 DNA reads as TGTGCCAGCAGTGAAGCCTATGCGGGGCAAGAGACCCAGTACTTC. Its protein product is CASSEAYAGQETQYF.

This clonotype was observed a handful of times. The J gene is TRBJ2-7, the V gene TRBV11-2, with D hard to call. The CDR3 runs 14 residues. The V end lost 0 bases, the J end lost 1 base, and 7 bases lay between the germline ends. Germline lookup yields CDR1 SGHAT and CDR2 FQNNGV. CDR3 sequence reads: CASSLDGISYEQYF. For the CDR3, the DNA is TGTGCCAGCAGCTTAGACGGTATATCCTACGAGCAGTACTTC.

The V gene is TRBV5-1, the J gene TRBJ1-2, with 8 nucleotides matching TRBD1. Germline V CDR1 and CDR2: SGHRS, YFSETQ. The length of the CDR3 is 14 residues. Germline trimming cut 7 bases from V and 2 bases from J; bases unmatched to any gene: 7. CDR3 region: CASSLTGGNYGYTF. The CDR3, as DNA: TGCGCCAGCTCCCTTACAGGGGGAAACTATGGCTACACCTTC. The whole variable domain, filled in from reference TRBV5-1 and TRBJ1-2, reads KAGVTQTPRYLIKTRGQQVTLSCSPISGHRSVSWYQQTPGQGLQFLFEYFSETQRNKGNFPGRFSGRQFSNSRSEMNVSTLELGDSALYLCASSLTGGNYGYTFGSGTRLTVV.

This clonotype has ten or more counts. The rearrangement links TRBV29-1 to TRBJ1-5; D not certain. Trimming pared 6 bases from V and 7 bases from J, leaving 16 bases between. The CDR3 loop spans 13 amino acids. Per the germline V gene, CDR1 is SQVTM and CDR2 is ANQGSEA. CDR3 coding DNA: TGCAGCGTCCTGGGTCCTGGTCGACAGCCCCAGCATTTT. Its translation is CSVLGPGRQPQHF.

This clonotype was seen repeatedly, ten times or more. The rearrangement uses TRBV20-1 and TRBJ1-1; D is unclear. Germline CDR1 and CDR2: DFQATT and SNEGSKA (reference sequence). V dropped 5 bases and J dropped 2 bases, with 6 bases sitting between them. CDR3 length: 11 residues. CDR3: CSAVLNTEAFF. The CDR3 nucleotides are TGCAGTGCTGTACTTAACACTGAAGCTTTCTTT.

The genes are TRBV6-2 or TRBV6-3 and TRBJ2-7; the match to TRBD1 covers 7 bases. Per germline, CDR1 MNHEY and CDR2 SVGEGT. Trimming took 8 bases from V and 3 from J; bases not matched to a gene: 10. The CDR3 sequence is 14 residues long. CDR3 nucleotides: TGTGCCAGCCAAACTCTTGACAGGGACTACGAGCAGTACTTC. Amino acid sequence: CASQTLDRDYEQYF.

This clonotype was detected ten times or more. The chain has TRBV9 and TRBJ2-7, with D possibly being TRBD1 (5 bases). CDR1 SGDLS and CDR2 YYNGEE come from the germline V gene. The CDR3 is 14 residues long. Trimming cost V 0 bases and J 2 bases, with 9 bases left between them. In DNA form, the CDR3 reads TGTGCCAGCAGCGTAGATGGGGCCCCCTACGAGCAGTACTTC. It codes for CASSVDGAPYEQYF.

This clonotype was seen more than once but under ten times. This chain's CDR3 is CASSYTTSGNEQFF. CDR3 DNA: TGTGCCAGCAGTTATACCACTAGCGGCAATGAGCAGTTCTTC. The V and J genes are TRBV6-5 and TRBJ2-1; TRBD2 aligns across 8 bases. This CDR3 has 14 residues. The germline gives CDR1 MNHEY, CDR2 SVGAGI. V dropped 3 bases and J dropped 6; count of bases not matched to a gene: 4.

This clonotype was found many times. The genes are TRBV28 and TRBJ1-5, with D unclear. The CDR3 covers 13 residues. V was cut by 6 bases and J by 3 bases, with 9 bases left in between. Germline CDR1 and CDR2: MDHEN and SYDVKM. CDR3 in amino acids: CASRSDYNQPQHF. For the CDR3, the DNA is TGTGCCAGCAGATCCGACTACAATCAGCCCCAGCATTTT.

In this sample, this clonotype turned up many times. The V and J genes are TRBV28 and TRBJ1-2; TRBD1 agrees at 8 bases. Trimming removed 7 bases from V and 8 bases from J; junction bases left unmatched: 15. CDR3 size: 15 residues. Germline-derived CDR1 and CDR2 are MDHEN and SYDVKM. The CDR3 bases are TGTGCCAGCAACATCCGACGGCAGGGGGCGTTGGGCTACACCTTC. Translation gives CASNIRRQGALGYTF.

This clonotype appeared many times. The chain joins TRBV15 to TRBJ2-7; a weak D match, TRBD2 (6 bases). The V and J ends lost 1 base and 3 bases respectively, with 16 bases between them. Germline loops: CDR1 LNHNV, CDR2 YYDKDF (reference sequence). The CDR3 is 16 amino acids. CDR3 nucleotide sequence: TGTGCCACCAGCAGAGTGAGGTCAGCGGGTTTCTACGAGCAGTACTTC. Its protein product is CATSRVRSAGFYEQYF.

This clonotype was picked up many times. V and J are TRBV28 and TRBJ2-7, with TRBD2 identical over 15 bases. CDR1 is MDHEN and CDR2 is SYDVKM in the germline V gene. This CDR3 is 15 amino acids long. V shed 3 bases, J shed 6 bases, and the junction held 3 bases outside the gene matches. The CDR3 region has the DNA TGTGCCAGCAGTTTTGGGACTAGCGGGAGGATCGAGCAGTACTTC. Translation gives CASSFGTSGRIEQYF.

This clonotype was counted at least ten times. V is TRBV12-3 or TRBV12-4 and J is TRBJ2-5; 7 nucleotides match TRBD2. With 5 bases clipped from V and 1 base from J, the junction kept 7 bases outside the gene matches. The CDR3 contains 15 residues. The CDR3 region is CASSPAGGSQETQYF. CDR3 coding DNA: TGTGCCAGCAGTCCCGCAGGCGGGAGCCAAGAGACCCAGTACTTC.

This clonotype was seen only once. Its ends do not fully match the called genes, so a read error is possible. As DNA, the CDR3 is TGTGCCACCGGTGATTTGGTGGACAGGGGTGGGGAGACCCAGTACTTC. The encoded protein is CATGDLVDRGGETQYF. The chain combines TRBV24-1 with TRBJ2-5; TRBD1 aligns across 9 bases. The V gene's germline CDR1 is KGHDR and CDR2 SFDVKD. The CDR3 is 16 residues long.

This clonotype was detected ten times or more. V usage is TRBV6-5 and J usage is TRBJ1-2, with D perhaps matching TRBD1 (5 bases). V lost 4 bases and J 6 bases, leaving 18 bases between the germline ends. Germline lookup yields CDR1 MNHEY and CDR2 SVGAGI. The CDR3 has 15 amino acids. CDR3 DNA: TGTGCCAGCAGTTCCTTCACCATGGAGGGGCATGGCTACACCTTC. This sequence encodes CASSSFTMEGHGYTF.